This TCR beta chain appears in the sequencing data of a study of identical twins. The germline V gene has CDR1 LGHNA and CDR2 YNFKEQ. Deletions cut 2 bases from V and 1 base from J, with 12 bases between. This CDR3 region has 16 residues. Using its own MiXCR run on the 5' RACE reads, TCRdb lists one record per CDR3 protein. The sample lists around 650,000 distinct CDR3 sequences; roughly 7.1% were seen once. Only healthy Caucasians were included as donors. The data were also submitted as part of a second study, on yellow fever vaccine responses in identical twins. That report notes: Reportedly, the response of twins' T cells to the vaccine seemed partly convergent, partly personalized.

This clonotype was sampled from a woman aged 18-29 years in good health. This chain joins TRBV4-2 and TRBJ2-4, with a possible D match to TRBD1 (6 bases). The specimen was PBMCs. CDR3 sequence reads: CASSQTNRVAKNIQYF. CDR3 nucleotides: TGTGCCAGCAGCCAAACAAACAGGGTGGCCAAAAACATTCAGTACTTC.